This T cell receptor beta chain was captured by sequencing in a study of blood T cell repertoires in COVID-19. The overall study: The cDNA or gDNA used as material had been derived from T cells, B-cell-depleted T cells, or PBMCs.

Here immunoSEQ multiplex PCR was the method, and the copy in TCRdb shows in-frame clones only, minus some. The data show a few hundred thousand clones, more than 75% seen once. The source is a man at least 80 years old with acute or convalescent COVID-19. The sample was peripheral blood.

CDR3 sequence reads: CASSTRTGAASNEKLFF. The CDR3 nucleotides read TGTGCCAGCAGCACCCGGACAGGGGCCGCCTCTAATGAAAAACTGTTTTTT. V is TRBV5-8 and J is TRBJ1-4; 9 positions agree with TRBD1. V trimming: 4 bases; J trimming: 3 bases; junction bases outside the gene matches: 10. The germline V gene encodes CDR1 SGHTS and CDR2 YDEGEE. This CDR3 has 17 residues. The variable domain in full, completed from reference TRBV5-8 and TRBJ1-4, reads EAGVTQSPTHLIKTRGQQATLRCSPISGHTSVYWYQQALGLGLQFLLWYDEGEERNRGNFPPRFSGRQFPNYSSELNVNALELEDSALYLCASSTRTGAASNEKLFFGSGTQLSVL.